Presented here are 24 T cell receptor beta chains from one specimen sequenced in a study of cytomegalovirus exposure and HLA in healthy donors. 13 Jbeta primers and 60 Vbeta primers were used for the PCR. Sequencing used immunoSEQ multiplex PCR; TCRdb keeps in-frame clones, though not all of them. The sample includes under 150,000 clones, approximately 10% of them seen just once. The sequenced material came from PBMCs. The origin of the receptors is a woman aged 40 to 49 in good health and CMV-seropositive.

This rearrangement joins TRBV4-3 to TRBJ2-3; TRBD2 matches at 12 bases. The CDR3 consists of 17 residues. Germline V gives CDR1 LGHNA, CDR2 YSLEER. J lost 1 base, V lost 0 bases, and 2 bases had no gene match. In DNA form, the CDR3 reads TGCGCCAGCAGCCAAGAACTAGCGGGGGGAGGCACAGATACGCAGTATTTT. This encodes CASSQELAGGGTDTQYF.

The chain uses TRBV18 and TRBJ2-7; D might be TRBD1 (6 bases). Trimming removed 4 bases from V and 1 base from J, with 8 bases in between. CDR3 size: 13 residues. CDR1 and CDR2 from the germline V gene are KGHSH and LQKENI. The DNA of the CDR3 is TGTGCCAGCTCACTCAGGGGATCCTACGAGCAGTACTTC. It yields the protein CASSLRGSYEQYF.

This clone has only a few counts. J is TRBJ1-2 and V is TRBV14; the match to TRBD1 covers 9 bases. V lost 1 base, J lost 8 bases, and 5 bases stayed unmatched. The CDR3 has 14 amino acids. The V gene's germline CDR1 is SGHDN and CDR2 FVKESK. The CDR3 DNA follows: TGTGCCAGCAGCCAAGTGGACAGGGGAGGCGGCTACACCTTC. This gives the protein CASSQVDRGGGYTF. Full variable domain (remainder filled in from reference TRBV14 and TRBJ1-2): EAGVTQFPSHSVIEKGQTVTLRCDPISGHDNLYWYRRVMGKEIKFLLHFVKESKQDESGMPNNRFLAERTGGTYSTLKVQPAELEDSGVYFCASSQVDRGGGYTFGSGTRLTVV.

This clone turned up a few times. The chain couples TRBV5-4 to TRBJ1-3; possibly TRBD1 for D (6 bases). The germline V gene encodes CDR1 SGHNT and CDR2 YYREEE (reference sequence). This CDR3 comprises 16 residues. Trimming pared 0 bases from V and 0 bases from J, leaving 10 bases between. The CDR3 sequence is CASSLGGQNSGNTIYF. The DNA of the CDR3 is TGTGCCAGCAGCTTGGGGGGGCAGAACTCTGGAAACACCATATATTTT.

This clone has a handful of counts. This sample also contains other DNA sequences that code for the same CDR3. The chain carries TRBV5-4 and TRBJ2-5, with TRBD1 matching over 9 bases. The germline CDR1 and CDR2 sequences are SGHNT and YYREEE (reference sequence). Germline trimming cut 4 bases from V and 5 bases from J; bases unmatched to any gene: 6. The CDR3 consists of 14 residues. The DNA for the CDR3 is TGTGCCAGCAGCCCCGGACAGGGGATGGAGACCCAGTACTTC. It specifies CASSPGQGMETQYF. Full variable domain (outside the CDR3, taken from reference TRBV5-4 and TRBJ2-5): ETGVTQSPTHLIKTRGQQVTLRCSSQSGHNTVSWYQQALGQGPQFIFQYYREEENGRGNFPPRFSGLQFPNYSSELNVNALELDDSALYLCASSPGQGMETQYFGPGTRLLVL.

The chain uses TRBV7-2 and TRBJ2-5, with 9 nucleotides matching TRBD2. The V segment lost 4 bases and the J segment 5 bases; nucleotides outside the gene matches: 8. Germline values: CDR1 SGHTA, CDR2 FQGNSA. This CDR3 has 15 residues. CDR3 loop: CASSSMRGGWETQYF. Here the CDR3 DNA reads TGTGCCAGCAGCTCCATGCGGGGGGGCTGGGAGACCCAGTACTTC.

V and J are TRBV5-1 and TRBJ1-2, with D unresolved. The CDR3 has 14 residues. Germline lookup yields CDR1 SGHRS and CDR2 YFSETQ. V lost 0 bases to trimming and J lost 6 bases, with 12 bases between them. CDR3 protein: CASSLDEARDGYTF. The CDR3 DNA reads TGCGCCAGCAGCTTGGATGAGGCGAGGGATGGCTACACCTTC.

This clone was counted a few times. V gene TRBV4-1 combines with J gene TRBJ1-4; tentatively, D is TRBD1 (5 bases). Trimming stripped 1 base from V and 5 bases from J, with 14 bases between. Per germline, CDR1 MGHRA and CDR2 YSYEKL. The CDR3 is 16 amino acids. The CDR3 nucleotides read TGCGCCAGCAGCCAAGCCCGACAGCCTTCAAATGAAAAACTGTTTTTT. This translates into CASSQARQPSNEKLFF.

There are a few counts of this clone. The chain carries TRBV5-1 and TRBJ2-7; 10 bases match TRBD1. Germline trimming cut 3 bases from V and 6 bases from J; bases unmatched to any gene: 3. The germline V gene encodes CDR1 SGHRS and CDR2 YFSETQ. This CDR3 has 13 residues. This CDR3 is CASSSDRGGEQYF. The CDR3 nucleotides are TGCGCCAGCAGCTCGGACAGGGGGGGCGAGCAGTACTTC.

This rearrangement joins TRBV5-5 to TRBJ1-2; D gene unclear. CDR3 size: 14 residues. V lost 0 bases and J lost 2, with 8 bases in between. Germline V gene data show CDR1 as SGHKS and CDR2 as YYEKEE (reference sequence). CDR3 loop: CASSLEQINYGYTF. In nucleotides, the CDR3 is TGTGCCAGCAGCTTGGAACAGATAAACTATGGCTACACCTTC.

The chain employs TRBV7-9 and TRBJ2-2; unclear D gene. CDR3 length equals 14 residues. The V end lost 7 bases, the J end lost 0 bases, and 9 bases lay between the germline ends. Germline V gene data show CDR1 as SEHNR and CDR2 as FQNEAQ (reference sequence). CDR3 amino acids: CASTLTANTGELFF. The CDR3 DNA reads TGTGCCAGCACCCTGACTGCGAACACCGGGGAGCTGTTTTTT.

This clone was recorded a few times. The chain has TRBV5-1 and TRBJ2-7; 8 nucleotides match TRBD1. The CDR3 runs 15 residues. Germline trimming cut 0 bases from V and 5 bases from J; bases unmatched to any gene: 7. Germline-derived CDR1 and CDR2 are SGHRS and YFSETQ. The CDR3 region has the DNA TGCGCCAGCAGCTTGGCCGGGACAGGATGGGACGAGCAGTACTTC. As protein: CASSLAGTGWDEQYF.

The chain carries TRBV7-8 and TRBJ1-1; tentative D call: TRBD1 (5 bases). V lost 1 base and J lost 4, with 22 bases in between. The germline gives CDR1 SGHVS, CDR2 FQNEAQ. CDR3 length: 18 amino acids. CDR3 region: CASSLVRGIVGLATEAFF. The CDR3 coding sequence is TGTGCCAGCAGCTTAGTTCGGGGGATCGTGGGGCTGGCCACTGAAGCTTTCTTT.

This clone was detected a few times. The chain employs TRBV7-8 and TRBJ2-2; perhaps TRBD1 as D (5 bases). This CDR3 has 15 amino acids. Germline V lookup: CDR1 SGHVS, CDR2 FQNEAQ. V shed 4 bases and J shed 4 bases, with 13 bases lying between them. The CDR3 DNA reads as TGTGCCAGCAGCTCCCGTCGCAGGGCCACCGGGGAGCTGTTTTTT. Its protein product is CASSSRRRATGELFF.

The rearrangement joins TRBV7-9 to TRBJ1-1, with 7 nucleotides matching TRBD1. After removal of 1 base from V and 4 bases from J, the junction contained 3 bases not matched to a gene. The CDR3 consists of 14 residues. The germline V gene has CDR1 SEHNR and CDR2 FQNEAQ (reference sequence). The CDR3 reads CASSLDTGVTEAFF. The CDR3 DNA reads TGTGCCAGCAGCTTAGACACAGGGGTCACTGAAGCTTTCTTT.

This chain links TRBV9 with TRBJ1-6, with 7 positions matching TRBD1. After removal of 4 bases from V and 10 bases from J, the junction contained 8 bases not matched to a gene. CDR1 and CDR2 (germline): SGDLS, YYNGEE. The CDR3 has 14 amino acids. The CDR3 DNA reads TGTGCCAGCAGCTTCGGGACAGTCGGATCACCCCTCCACTTT. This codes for CASSFGTVGSPLHF.

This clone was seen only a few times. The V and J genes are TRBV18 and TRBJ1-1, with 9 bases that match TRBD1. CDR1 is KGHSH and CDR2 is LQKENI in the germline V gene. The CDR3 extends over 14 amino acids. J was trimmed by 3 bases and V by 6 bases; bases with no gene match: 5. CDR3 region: CASSRDREYTEAFF. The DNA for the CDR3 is TGTGCCAGCTCGCGGGACAGGGAATACACTGAAGCTTTCTTT.

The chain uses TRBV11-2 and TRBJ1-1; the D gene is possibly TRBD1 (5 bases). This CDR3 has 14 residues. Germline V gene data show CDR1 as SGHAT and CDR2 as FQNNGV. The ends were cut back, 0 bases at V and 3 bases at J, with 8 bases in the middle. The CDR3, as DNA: TGTGCCAGCAGCTTAGACAGGGTTGACACTGAAGCTTTCTTT. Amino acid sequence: CASSLDRVDTEAFF.

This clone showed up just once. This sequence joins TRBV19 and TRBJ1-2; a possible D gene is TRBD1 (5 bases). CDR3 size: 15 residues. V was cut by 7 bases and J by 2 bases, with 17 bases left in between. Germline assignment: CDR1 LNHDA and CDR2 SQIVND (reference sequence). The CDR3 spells CASIQGSRPNYGYTF. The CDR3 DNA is TGTGCCAGTATCCAGGGCAGCCGCCCCAACTATGGCTACACCTTC.

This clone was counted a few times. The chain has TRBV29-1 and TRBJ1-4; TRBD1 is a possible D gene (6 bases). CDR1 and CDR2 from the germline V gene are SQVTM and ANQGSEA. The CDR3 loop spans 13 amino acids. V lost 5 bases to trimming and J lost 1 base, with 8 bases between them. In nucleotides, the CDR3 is TGCAGCGTTAGGACAGTAACTAATGAAAAACTGTTTTTT. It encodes CSVRTVTNEKLFF.

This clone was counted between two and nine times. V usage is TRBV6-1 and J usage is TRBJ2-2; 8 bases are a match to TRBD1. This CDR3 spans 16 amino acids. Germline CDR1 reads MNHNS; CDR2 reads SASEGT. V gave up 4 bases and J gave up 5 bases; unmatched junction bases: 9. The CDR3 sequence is CASSGTGSSSTGELFF. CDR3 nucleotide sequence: TGTGCCAGCAGTGGGACAGGGTCTTCCTCAACCGGGGAGCTGTTTTTT.

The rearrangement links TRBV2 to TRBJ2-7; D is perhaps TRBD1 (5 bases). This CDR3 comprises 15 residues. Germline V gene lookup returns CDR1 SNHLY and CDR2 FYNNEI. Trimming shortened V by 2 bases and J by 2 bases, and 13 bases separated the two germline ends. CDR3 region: CASSERPGLTYEQYF. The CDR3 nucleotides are TGTGCCAGCAGTGAAAGACCAGGGCTAACCTACGAGCAGTACTTC.

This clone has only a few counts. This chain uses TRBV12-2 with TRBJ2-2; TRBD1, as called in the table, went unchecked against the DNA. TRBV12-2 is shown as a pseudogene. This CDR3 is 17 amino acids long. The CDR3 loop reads CASRLENRGRVTGELFF. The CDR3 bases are TGTGCAAGTCGCTTAGAGAACAGGGGGCGCGTCACCGGGGAGCTGTTTTTT.

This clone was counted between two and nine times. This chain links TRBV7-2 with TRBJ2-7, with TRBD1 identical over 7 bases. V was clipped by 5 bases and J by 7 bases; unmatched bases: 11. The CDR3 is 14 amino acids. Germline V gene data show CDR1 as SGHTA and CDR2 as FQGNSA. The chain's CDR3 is CASSPRQGTGEQYF. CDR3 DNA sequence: TGTGCCAGCAGCCCGCGACAGGGTACAGGGGAGCAGTACTTC.